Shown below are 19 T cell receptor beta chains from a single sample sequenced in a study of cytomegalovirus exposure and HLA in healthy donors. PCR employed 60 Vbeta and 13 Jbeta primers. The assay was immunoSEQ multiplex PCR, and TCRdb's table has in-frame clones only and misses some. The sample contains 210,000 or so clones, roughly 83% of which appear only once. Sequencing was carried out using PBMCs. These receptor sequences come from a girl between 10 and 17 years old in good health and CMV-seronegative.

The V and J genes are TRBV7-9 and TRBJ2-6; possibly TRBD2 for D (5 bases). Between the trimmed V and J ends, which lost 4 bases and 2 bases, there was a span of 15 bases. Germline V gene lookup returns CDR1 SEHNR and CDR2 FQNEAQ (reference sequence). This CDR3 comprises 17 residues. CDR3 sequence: CASSSTLGATGANVLTF. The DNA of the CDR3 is TGTGCCAGCAGCTCCACCCTGGGAGCCACTGGGGCCAACGTCCTGACTTTC.

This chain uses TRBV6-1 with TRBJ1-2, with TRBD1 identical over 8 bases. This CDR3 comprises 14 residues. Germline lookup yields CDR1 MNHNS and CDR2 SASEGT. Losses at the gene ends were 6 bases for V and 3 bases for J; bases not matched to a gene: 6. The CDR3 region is CASSVSGQDYGYTF. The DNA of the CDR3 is TGTGCCAGCAGCGTATCGGGACAGGACTATGGCTACACCTTC.

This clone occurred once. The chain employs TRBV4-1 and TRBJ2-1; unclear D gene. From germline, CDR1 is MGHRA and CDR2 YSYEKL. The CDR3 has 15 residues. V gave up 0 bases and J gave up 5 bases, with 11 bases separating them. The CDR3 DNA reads TGCGCCAGCAGCCAAGAAGCAGGTCGTAACAATGAGCAGTTCTTC. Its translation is CASSQEAGRNNEQFF.

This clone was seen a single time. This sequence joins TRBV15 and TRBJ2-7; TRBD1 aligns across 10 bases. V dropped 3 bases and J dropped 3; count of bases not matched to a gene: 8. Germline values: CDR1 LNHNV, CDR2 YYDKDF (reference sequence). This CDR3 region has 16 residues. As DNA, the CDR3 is TGTGCCACCAGCAGGAGGGATCGGGACAGGGGCTACGAGCAGTACTTC. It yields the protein CATSRRDRDRGYEQYF.

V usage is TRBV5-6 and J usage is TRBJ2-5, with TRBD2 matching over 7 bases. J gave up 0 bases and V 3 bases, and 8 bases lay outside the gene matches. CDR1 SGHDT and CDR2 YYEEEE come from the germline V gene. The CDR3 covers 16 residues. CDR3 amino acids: CASSSEGLGYQETQYF. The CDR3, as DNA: TGTGCCAGCAGCTCAGAAGGACTAGGATACCAAGAGACCCAGTACTTC.

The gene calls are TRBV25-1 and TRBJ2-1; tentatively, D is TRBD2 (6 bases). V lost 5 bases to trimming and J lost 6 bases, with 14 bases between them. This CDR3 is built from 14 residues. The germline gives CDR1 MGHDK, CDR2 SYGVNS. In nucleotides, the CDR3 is TGTGCCAGCAGTTCCTTGGGACTCCTCAATGAGCAGTTCTTC. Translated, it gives CASSSLGLLNEQFF.

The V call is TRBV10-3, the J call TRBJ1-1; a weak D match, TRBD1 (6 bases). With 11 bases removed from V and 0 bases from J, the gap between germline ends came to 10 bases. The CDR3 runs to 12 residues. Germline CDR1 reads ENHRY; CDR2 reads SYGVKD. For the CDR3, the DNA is TGTGCCGCCGAGGGGGTGAACACTGAAGCTTTCTTT. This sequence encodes CAAEGVNTEAFF.

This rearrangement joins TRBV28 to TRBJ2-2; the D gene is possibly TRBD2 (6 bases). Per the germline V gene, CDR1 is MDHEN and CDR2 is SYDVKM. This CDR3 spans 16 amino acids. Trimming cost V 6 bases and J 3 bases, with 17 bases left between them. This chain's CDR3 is CASSRLGGSDTGELFF. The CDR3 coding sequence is TGTGCCAGCAGCCGACTTGGGGGGTCGGACACCGGGGAGCTGTTTTTT.

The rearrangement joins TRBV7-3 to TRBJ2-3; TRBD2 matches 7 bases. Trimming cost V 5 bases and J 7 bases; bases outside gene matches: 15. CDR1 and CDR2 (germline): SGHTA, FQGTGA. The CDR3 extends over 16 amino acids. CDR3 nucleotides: TGTGCCAGCAGCCCCCCCGATACTAGCGTGGCCTATACGCAGTATTTT. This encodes CASSPPDTSVAYTQYF.

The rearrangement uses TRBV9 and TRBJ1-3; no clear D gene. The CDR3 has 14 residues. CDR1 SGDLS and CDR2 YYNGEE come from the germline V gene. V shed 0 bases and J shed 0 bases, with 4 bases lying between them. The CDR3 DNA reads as TGTGCCAGCAGCGTAGCTCGCTCTGGAAACACCATATATTTT. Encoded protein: CASSVARSGNTIYF.

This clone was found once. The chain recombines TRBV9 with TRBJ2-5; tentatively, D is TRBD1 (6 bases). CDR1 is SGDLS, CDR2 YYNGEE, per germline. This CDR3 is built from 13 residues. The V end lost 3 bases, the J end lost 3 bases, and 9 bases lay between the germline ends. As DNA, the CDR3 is TGTGCCAGCAGCGGGACAGACAAAGAGACCCAGTACTTC. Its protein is CASSGTDKETQYF.

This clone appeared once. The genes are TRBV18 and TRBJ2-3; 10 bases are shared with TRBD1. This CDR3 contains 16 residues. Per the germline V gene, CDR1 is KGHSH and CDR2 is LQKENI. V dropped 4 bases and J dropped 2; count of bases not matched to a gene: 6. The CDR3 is CASSQTRQGATDTQYF. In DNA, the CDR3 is TGTGCCAGCTCACAAACCAGACAGGGGGCCACAGATACGCAGTATTTT.

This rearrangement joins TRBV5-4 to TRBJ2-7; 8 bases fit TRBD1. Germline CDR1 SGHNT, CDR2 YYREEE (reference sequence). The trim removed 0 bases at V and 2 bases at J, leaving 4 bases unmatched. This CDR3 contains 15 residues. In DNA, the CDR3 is TGTGCCAGCAGCTTGGTTCCAGGGGGCCCCTACGAGCAGTACTTC. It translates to CASSLVPGGPYEQYF.

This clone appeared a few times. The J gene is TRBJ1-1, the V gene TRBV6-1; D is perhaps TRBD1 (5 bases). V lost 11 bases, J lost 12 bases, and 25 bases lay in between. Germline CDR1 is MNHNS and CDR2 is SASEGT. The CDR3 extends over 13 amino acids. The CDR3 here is CAQTAARGGITFF. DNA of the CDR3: TGTGCCCAAACAGCCGCGCGGGGGGGGATAACTTTCTTT.

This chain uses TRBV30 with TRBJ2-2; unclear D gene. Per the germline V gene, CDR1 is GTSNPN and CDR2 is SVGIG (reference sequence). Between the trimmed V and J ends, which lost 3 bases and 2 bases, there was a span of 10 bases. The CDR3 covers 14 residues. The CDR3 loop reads CAWSLRLNTGELFF. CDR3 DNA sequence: TGTGCCTGGAGCTTGCGGCTAAACACCGGGGAGCTGTTTTTT. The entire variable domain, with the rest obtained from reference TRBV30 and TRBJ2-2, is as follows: SQTIHQWPATLVQPVGSPLSLECTVEGTSNPNLYWYRQAAGRGLQLLFYSVGIGQISSEVPQNLSASRPQDRQFILSSKKLLLSDSGFYLCAWSLRLNTGELFFGEGSRLTVL.

The chain's CDR3 is CSVPTFGLAGGGGGSYNEQFF. The CDR3 DNA sequence: TGCAGCGTACCCACCTTTGGACTAGCGGGAGGAGGGGGGGGATCCTACAATGAGCAGTTCTTC. The rearrangement uses TRBV29-1 and TRBJ2-1; 14 bases match TRBD2. This CDR3 has 21 residues. With 6 bases clipped from V and 1 base from J, the junction kept 20 bases outside the gene matches. Germline CDR1 reads SQVTM; CDR2 reads ANQGSEA.

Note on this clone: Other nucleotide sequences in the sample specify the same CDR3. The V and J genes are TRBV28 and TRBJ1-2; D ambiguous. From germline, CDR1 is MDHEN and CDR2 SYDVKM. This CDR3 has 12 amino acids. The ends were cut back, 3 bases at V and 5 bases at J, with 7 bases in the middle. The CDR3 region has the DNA TGTGCCAGCAGTTTGACTTCTTATGGCTACACCTTC. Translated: CASSLTSYGYTF.

CDR3 nucleotides: TGTGCCAGCACTTTCTTACTCGACGGAGATGGCTACACCTTC. Its protein is CASTFLLDGDGYTF. The rearrangement links TRBV6-5 to TRBJ1-2; D is uncertain. Looked up from germline, CDR1 is MNHEY and CDR2 is SVGAGI. Trimming cost V 7 bases and J 6 bases, with 18 bases left between them. This CDR3 comprises 14 residues.

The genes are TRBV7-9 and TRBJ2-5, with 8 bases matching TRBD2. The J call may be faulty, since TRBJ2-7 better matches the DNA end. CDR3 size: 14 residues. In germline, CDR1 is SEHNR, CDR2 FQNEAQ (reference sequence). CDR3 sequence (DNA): TGTGCCAGCAGCTTATCGGGAGGGAGCTACGAGCAGTACTTC. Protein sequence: CASSLSGGSYEQYF.